The clone carrying this TCR beta chain was found a few times. Its antigen is unknown. A J-beta primer mix and a sample-barcoded 5' primer were used in a second PCR of about 7 to 12 cycles. TCRdb reprocessed the 5' RACE reads with MiXCR, giving one entry per CDR3 protein. The sample includes 1.5 million to 2 million distinct CDR3 sequences, roughly 49% of them seen just once. This entry is derived from a study of blood T cells in healthy people across ages. This CDR3 is built from 13 residues. V lost 2 bases and J lost 1, with 6 bases in between. Germline values: CDR1 SQVTM, CDR2 ANQGSEA. Study-level findings and limits: Significant beta diversity loss was already apparent by age approximately 36, declining roughly linearly.

The specimen sequenced was blood. The source of this sequence is a woman between 40 and 55 years old in good health. The chain carries TRBV29-1 and TRBJ2-1; maybe TRBD1 (5 bases). DNA of the CDR3: TGCAGCGTTGAAAGGGGTTCCTACAATGAGCAGTTCTTC. This translates into CSVERGSYNEQFF.